This TCR beta chain was sequenced for a study of T cells after posttransplantation cyclophosphamide. The germline V gene has CDR1 SGHVS and CDR2 FNYEAQ. The V end lost 1 base, the J end lost 0 bases, and 15 bases lay between the germline ends. This CDR3 is 18 amino acids long. This table comes from immunoSEQ multiplex PCR, and its TCRdb copy is limited to in-frame clones, with some not included. The sample includes 2,500 to 3,500 clones, approximately 57% of them seen just once. Sequencing used memory CD8+ T cells sorted from blood. This sequence was found in a woman aged 25-40 years in good health and a related stem cell transplant donor. This rearrangement joins TRBV7-6 to TRBJ2-2; D might be TRBD1 (6 bases). The CDR3 loop is CASSLDGRGLANTGELFF. CDR3 bases: TGTGCCAGCAGCTTAGATGGCAGGGGTCTCGCGAACACCGGGGAGCTGTTTTTT.